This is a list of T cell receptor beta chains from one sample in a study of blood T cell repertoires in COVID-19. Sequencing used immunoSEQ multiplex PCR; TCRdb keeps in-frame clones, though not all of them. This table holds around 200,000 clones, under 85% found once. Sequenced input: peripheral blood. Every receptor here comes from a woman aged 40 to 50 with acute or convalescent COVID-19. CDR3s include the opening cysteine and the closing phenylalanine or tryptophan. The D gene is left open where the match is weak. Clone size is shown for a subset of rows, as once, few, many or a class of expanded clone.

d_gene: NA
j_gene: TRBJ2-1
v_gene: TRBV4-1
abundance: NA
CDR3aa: CASSLPGTYGQFF
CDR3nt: TGCGCCAGCAGCCTTCCCGGGACTTATGGGCAGTTCTTC

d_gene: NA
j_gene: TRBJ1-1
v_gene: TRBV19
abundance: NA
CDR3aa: CASSIRVATEAFF
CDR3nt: TGTGCCAGTAGTATAAGAGTAGCTACTGAAGCTTTCTTT

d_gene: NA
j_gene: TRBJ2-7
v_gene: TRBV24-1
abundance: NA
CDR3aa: CATSDAAGVDYEQYF
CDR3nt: TGTGCCACCAGTGATGCGGCAGGGGTGGACTACGAGCAGTACTTC

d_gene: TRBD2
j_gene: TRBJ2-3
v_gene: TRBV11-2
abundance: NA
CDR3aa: CASSLLGTSRTDTQYF
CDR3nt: TGCGCCAGCAGTTTGTTAGGGACTAGCCGCACAGATACGCAGTATTTT

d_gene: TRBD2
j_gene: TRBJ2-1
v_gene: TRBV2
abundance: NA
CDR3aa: CASNTGTSGANEQFF
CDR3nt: TGTGCCAGCAATACCGGGACTAGCGGGGCCAATGAGCAGTTCTTC

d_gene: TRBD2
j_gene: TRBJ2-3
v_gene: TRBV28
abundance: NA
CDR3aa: CASRVGGLATDTQYF
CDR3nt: TGTGCCAGCAGGGTTGGTGGACTAGCGACGGATACGCAGTATTTT

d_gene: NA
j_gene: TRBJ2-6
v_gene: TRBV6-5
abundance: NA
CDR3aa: CASSSVSGANVLTF
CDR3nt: TGTGCCAGCAGTTCTGTCTCTGGGGCCAACGTCCTGACTTTC

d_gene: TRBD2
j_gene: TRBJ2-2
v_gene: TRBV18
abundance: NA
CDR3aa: CASSPQRGGNTGELFF
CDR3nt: TGTGCCAGCTCCCCCCAGCGGGGAGGGAACACCGGGGAGCTGTTTTTT

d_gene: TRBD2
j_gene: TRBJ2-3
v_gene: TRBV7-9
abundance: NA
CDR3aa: CASSLDRSSGGVKDTQYF
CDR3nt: TGTGCCAGCAGCTTAGATCGGAGTAGCGGGGGGGTTAAAGATACGCAGTATTTT

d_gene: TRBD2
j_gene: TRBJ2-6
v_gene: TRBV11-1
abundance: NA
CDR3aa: CASSRGLAAGANVLTF
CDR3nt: TGTGCCAGCAGCAGGGGACTAGCGGCTGGGGCCAACGTCCTGACTTTC

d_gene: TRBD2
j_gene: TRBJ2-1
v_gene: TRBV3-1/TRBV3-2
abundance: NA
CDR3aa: CASSQGKVETSPFF
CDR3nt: TGTGCCAGCAGCCAAGGGAAGGTGGAGACTAGCCCGTTCTTC

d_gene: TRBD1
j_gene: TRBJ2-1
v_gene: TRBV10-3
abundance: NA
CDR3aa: CAISEGGREFF
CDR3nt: TGTGCCATCAGTGAAGGGGGCCGTGAGTTCTTC

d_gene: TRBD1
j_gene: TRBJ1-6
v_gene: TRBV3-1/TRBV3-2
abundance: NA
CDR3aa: CASSQGDRNNSPLHF
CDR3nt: TGTGCCAGCAGCCAGGGGGACAGGAATAATTCACCCCTCCACTTT

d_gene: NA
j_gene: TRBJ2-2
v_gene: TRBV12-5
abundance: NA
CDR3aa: CASAITGIAGELFF
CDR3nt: TGTGCTAGTGCCATAACAGGGATAGCCGGGGAGCTGTTTTTT

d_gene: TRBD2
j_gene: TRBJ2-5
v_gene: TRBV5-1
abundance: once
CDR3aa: CASTRGGLPQETQYF
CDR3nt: TGCGCCAGCACCCGGGGGGGCCTACCTCAAGAGACCCAGTACTTC

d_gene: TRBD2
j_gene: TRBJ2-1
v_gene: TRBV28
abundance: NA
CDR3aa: CVSNLAGGNEQFF
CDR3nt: TGTGTCAGCAACCTAGCGGGAGGAAATGAGCAGTTCTTC

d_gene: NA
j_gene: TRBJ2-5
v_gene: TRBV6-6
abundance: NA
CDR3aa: CASSARTSQETQYF
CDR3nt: TGTGCCAGCAGTGCCAGGACAAGCCAAGAGACCCAGTACTTC

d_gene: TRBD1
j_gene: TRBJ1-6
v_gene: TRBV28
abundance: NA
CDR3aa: CASSTTGAGNSPLHF
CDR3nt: TGTGCCAGCAGTACTACAGGGGCGGGAAATTCACCCCTCCACTTT

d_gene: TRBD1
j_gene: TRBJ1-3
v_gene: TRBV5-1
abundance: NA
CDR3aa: CASSPRDREVRNTIYF
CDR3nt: TGCGCCAGCAGCCCCCGGGACAGGGAGGTCCGAAACACCATATATTTT

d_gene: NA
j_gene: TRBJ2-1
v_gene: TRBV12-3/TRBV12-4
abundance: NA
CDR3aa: CASSFYRGEQFF
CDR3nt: TGTGCCAGCAGTTTTTACCGGGGTGAGCAGTTCTTC

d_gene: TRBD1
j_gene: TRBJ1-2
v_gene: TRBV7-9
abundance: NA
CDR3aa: CASSITGGLGYTF
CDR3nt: TGTGCCAGCAGCATTACAGGGGGACTGGGCTACACCTTC

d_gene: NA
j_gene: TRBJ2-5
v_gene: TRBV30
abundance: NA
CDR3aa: CAWSLGAAAQYF
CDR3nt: TGTGCCTGGAGTTTAGGGGCCGCGGCCCAGTACTTC

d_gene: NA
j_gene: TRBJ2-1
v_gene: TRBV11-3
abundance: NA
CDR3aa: CASSTGGGLGSEQFF
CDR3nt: TGTGCCAGCAGCACCGGCGGGGGCCTAGGTAGTGAGCAGTTCTTC

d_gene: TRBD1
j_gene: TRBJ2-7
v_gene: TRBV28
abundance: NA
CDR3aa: CASSLAGQDLEQYF
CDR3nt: TGTGCCAGCAGTTTAGCGGGACAGGATTTGGAGCAGTACTTC

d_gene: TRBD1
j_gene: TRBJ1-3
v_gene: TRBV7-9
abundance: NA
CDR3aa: CASSNARDRVISNTIYF
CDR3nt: TGTGCCAGCAGCAACGCCCGGGACAGGGTAATTTCAAACACCATATATTTT

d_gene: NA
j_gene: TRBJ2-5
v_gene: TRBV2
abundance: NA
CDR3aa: CASSDRYSETQYF
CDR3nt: TGTGCCAGCAGTGACAGGTATTCAGAGACCCAGTACTTC

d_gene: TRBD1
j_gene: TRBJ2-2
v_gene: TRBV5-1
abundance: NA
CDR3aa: CASSSGDRGAGELFF
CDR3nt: TGCGCCAGCAGCTCCGGTGACAGGGGGGCCGGGGAGCTGTTTTTT

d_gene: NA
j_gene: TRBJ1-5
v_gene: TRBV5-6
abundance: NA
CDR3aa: CASSLWAQPQHF
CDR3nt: TGTGCCAGCAGCTTGTGGGCTCAGCCCCAGCATTTT

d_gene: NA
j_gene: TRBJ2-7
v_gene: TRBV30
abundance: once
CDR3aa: CAWIRSGVPYF
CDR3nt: TGTGCCTGGATTCGGTCGGGAGTTCCGTACTTC

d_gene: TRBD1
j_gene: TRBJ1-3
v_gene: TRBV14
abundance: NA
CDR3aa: CASSPIPWQGAGNTIYF
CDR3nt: TGTGCCAGCAGCCCCATACCTTGGCAGGGGGCTGGAAACACCATATATTTT

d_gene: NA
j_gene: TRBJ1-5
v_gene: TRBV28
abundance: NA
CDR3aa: CASSSFGNQPQHF
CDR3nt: TGTGCCAGCAGTTCCTTCGGCAATCAGCCCCAGCATTTT

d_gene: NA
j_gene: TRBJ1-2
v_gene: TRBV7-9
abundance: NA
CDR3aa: CASSFTGIYGYTF
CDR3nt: TGTGCCAGCAGTTTCACAGGGATATATGGCTACACCTTC